The T cell receptor beta chain described here comes from a study of long-term antiretroviral therapy in people with HIV. Study-level points and caveats: Post-ART samples showed increased diversity that remained below transplant donor control levels.

As regards this clone: Its antigen is unknown.

Prior to DNA extraction, the samples held about 0.95-10 million cryopreserved PBMC. They ran version v3.0 of the immunoSEQ assay at survey level. A per-sample goal of roughly 40,000-55,000 T-cell genomes was targeted by sequencing. Assay: immunoSEQ multiplex PCR; the TCRdb copy retains only in-frame clones and omits some. The sample lists some 38,000 clones, approximately 79% occurring once. Germline assignment: CDR1 MGHRA and CDR2 YSYEKL. There are 16 residues in the CDR3. V shed 1 base and J shed 1 base, with 14 bases lying between them. This clonotype originated in a young man with HIV. The V call is TRBV4-1, the J call TRBJ2-7, with D possibly TRBD2 on 6 matching bases. Here the sequenced sample was unsorted PBMCs, taken 1.5 years after starting antiretroviral therapy. The DNA for the CDR3 is TGCGCCAGCAGCCAAGTCCAGGGTGGGGGGTCCTACGAGCAGTACTTC. Protein product: CASSQVQGGGSYEQYF.